The 30 T cell receptor beta chains reported below all come from one sample, sequenced in a study of shared clonotypes between healthy human individuals. Assay used: immunoSEQ multiplex PCR; TCRdb lists only in-frame clones, some missing. This sample has some 2,100,000 clones, with nearly 97% found just once. The sequencing sample was made of naive CD4+ T cells sorted from blood. Subset indicated: CD45RA+ positively selected. The receptors shown here come from a man aged 18 to 30 in good health.

The chain links TRBV7-3 to TRBJ1-2; D is undetermined. Germline CDR1 reads SGHTA; CDR2 reads FQGTGA. V gave up 5 bases and J gave up 4 bases, with 11 bases separating them. The CDR3 is made up of 13 amino acids. CDR3: CASSPSFGYGYTF. Written as DNA, the CDR3 is TGTGCCAGCAGCCCCAGTTTCGGCTATGGCTACACCTTC.

This rearrangement joins TRBV12-5 to TRBJ2-2; the match to TRBD1 covers 10 bases. The germline V gene encodes CDR1 LGHNT and CDR2 FRNRAP. V lost 1 base and J lost 3; bases outside the gene matches: 5. CDR3 length: 17 residues. This CDR3 reads CASGLGTGTGDTGELFF. The DNA of the CDR3 is TGTGCTAGTGGTTTGGGGACCGGGACAGGGGACACCGGGGAGCTGTTTTTT.

This clone was counted a single time. This rearrangement joins TRBV7-2 to TRBJ1-4; 7 bases map to TRBD1. The CDR3 totals 14 residues. The germline gives CDR1 SGHTA, CDR2 FQGNSA. Unmatched junction bases numbered 4, after V lost 6 bases and J lost 3 bases. In DNA form, the CDR3 reads TGTGCCAGCAGGGCCGGGACAGCTAATGAAAAACTGTTTTTT. Encoded protein: CASRAGTANEKLFF.

The V and J genes are TRBV6-5 and TRBJ2-3; 8 bases line up with TRBD2. There are 15 residues in the CDR3. Germline CDR1 is MNHEY and CDR2 is SVGAGI. The ends lost 6 bases at V and 0 bases at J; junction bases unmatched: 5. The CDR3 DNA is TGTGCCAGCAGGCGGACTAGCATGAGCACAGATACGCAGTATTTT. Translating it yields CASRRTSMSTDTQYF.

This clone was seen just once. The V and J genes are TRBV9 and TRBJ1-6; TRBD1 agrees at 8 bases. Germline lookup yields CDR1 SGDLS and CDR2 YYNGEE. V lost 3 bases and J lost 0; bases outside the gene matches: 8. This CDR3 is 18 amino acids long. CDR3 nucleotides: TGTGCCAGCAGCGCCCGGGGACAGGATTCCTCCTATAATTCACCCCTCCACTTT. It translates to CASSARGQDSSYNSPLHF.

The chain couples TRBV7-9 to TRBJ1-2; D not certain. The germline V gene has CDR1 SEHNR and CDR2 FQNEAQ (reference sequence). V was pared by 0 bases and J by 0 bases, with 8 bases between. The CDR3 sequence is 15 residues long. CDR3 sequence: CASSLALTANYGYTF. CDR3 nucleotide sequence: TGTGCCAGCAGCTTAGCGCTAACGGCTAACTATGGCTACACCTTC.

The chain uses TRBV6-1 and TRBJ1-2, with D unresolved. The CDR3 is 15 amino acids. With 0 bases removed from V and 3 bases from J, the gap between germline ends came to 11 bases. Per the germline V gene, CDR1 is MNHNS and CDR2 is SASEGT. The CDR3 DNA is TGTGCCAGCAGTGAAGCAACTTCATTCTACTATGGCTACACCTTC. Translation gives CASSEATSFYYGYTF.

The CDR3 sequence: CASRASTGGDGYTF. In DNA, the CDR3 is TGTGCCAGCAGAGCTTCTACAGGGGGGGATGGCTACACCTTC. V and J are TRBV18 and TRBJ1-2, with TRBD1 matching over 8 bases. CDR3 length: 14 residues. CDR1 is KGHSH, CDR2 LQKENI, per germline. The junction had 11 bases not matched to a gene; V was cut back by 8 bases and J by 6 bases. The complete variable domain, with remaining parts taken from reference TRBV18 and TRBJ1-2, reads NAGVMQNPRHLVRRRGQEARLRCSPMKGHSHVYWYRQLPEEGLKFMVYLQKENIIDESGMPKERFSAEFPKEGPSILRIQQVVRGDSAAYFCASRASTGGDGYTFGSGTRLTVV.

The chain recombines TRBV10-1 with TRBJ2-1; D possibly uses TRBD1 or TRBD2 (5 bases each). Trimming left V 6 bases short and J 6 bases short, with 18 bases between. Germline V gene sequence: CDR1 WNHNN, CDR2 SYGVQD (reference sequence). There are 15 residues in the CDR3. Here the CDR3 reads CASSLLRGSINEQFF. CDR3 coding DNA: TGCGCCAGCAGCCTCTTGAGGGGATCGATCAATGAGCAGTTCTTC.

This clone has a single count. The V and J genes are TRBV7-8 and TRBJ2-7; tentatively, D is TRBD1 (6 bases). This CDR3 comprises 14 residues. Germline assignment: CDR1 SGHVS and CDR2 FQNEAQ. Between the trimmed V and J ends, which lost 4 bases and 1 base, there was a span of 11 bases. The CDR3 sequence is CASSSDRTSYEQYF. In DNA form, the CDR3 reads TGTGCCAGCAGCTCGGACAGAACTTCCTACGAGCAGTACTTC.

This clone appeared once. The J gene is TRBJ2-7, the V gene TRBV5-4; tentatively, D is TRBD2 (5 bases). Looked up from germline, CDR1 is SGHNT and CDR2 is YYREEE (reference sequence). This CDR3 comprises 14 residues. Trimming cost V 0 bases and J 2 bases, with 9 bases left between them. CDR3 residues: CASSLDRDTYEQYF. In DNA, the CDR3 is TGTGCCAGCAGCTTGGATCGGGATACCTACGAGCAGTACTTC.

This clone was recorded once. The chain combines TRBV28 with TRBJ2-7, with TRBD1 matching over 7 bases. J lost 2 bases, V lost 6 bases, and 10 bases had no gene match. Germline CDR1 is MDHEN and CDR2 is SYDVKM. This CDR3 has 15 residues. The CDR3 region has the DNA TGTGCCAGCAGCCAACCGGGACAGACGCCCTACGAGCAGTACTTC. Its translation is CASSQPGQTPYEQYF.

With regard to this clone: Different DNA sequences within this sample yield the same CDR3. The chain uses TRBV5-4 and TRBJ2-5, with unresolved D. Germline V lookup: CDR1 SGHNT, CDR2 YYREEE (reference sequence). The CDR3 contains 13 residues. The V end was cut by 0 bases, the J end by 5 bases, with 8 bases between. The CDR3 nucleotides are TGTGCCAGCAGCTTGGGGGCGGAGGAGACCCAGTACTTC. It codes for CASSLGAEETQYF.

V gene TRBV5-1 combines with J gene TRBJ2-1; 7 bases fit TRBD2. The CDR3 consists of 15 residues. The germline gives CDR1 SGHRS, CDR2 YFSETQ. Trimming took 5 bases from V and 4 from J; bases not matched to a gene: 9. CDR3 sequence reads: CASSWELALYNEQFF. The CDR3 DNA is TGCGCCAGCAGTTGGGAACTAGCGCTTTACAATGAGCAGTTCTTC.

This rearrangement joins TRBV19 to TRBJ2-5, with D possibly being TRBD2 (6 bases). V was pared by 6 bases and J by 3 bases, with 17 bases between. Per germline, CDR1 LNHDA and CDR2 SQIVND (reference sequence). The CDR3 sequence is 15 residues long. Written as DNA, the CDR3 is TGTGCCAGTAGCCCAGGCGGGATGAGGGAAGAGACCCAGTACTTC. Encoded protein: CASSPGGMREETQYF.

The chain has TRBV9 and TRBJ1-6, with D maybe TRBD1 (6 bases). Between the trimmed V and J ends, which lost 3 bases and 9 bases, there was a span of 13 bases. Per germline, CDR1 SGDLS and CDR2 YYNGEE. This CDR3 spans 14 amino acids. Here the CDR3 reads CASSGGHRGSPLHF. CDR3 nucleotide sequence: TGTGCCAGCAGCGGGGGACATCGAGGTTCACCCCTCCACTTT.

The chain recombines TRBV5-6 with TRBJ2-5; either TRBD1 or TRBD2 may fit D (5 bases each). The V gene's germline CDR1 is SGHDT and CDR2 YYEEEE. The CDR3 runs 15 residues. Trimming stripped 4 bases from V and 1 base from J, with 14 bases between. The chain's CDR3 is CASSLGQGPQETQYF. The CDR3 DNA is TGTGCCAGCAGCCTGGGGCAGGGACCCCAAGAGACCCAGTACTTC.

The chain couples TRBV2 to TRBJ1-6; D uncertain. This CDR3 spans 14 amino acids. Trimming removed 2 bases at V and 7 bases at J, with 9 bases between. In germline, CDR1 is SNHLY, CDR2 FYNNEI. The CDR3 bases are TGTGCCAGCAGTGAACGTAGTAAGAATTCACCCCTCCACTTT. Protein sequence: CASSERSKNSPLHF.

V is TRBV29-1 and J is TRBJ1-4, with 9 bases fitting TRBD1. Germline-derived CDR1 and CDR2 are SQVTM and ANQGSEA. V was pared by 6 bases and J by 0 bases, with 11 bases of the junction left unmatched. This CDR3 has 17 residues. This CDR3 is CSVRQGGRYATNEKLFF. CDR3 sequence (DNA): TGCAGCGTCCGACAGGGGGGACGTTATGCAACTAATGAAAAACTGTTTTTT.

This chain uses TRBV9 with TRBJ1-3; 9 positions match TRBD1. V lost 2 bases, J lost 0 bases, and 18 bases stayed unmatched. The CDR3 extends over 21 amino acids. CDR1 and CDR2 (germline): SGDLS, YYNGEE. CDR3: CASSVITPGQGLTSSGNTIYF. DNA of the CDR3: TGTGCCAGCAGCGTTATTACGCCGGGACAGGGCCTCACCAGCTCTGGAAACACCATATATTTT.

A single count supports this clone. This chain connects TRBV7-9 to TRBJ2-7; possible D gene TRBD1, 5 bases. V was cut by 1 base and J by 4 bases, with 14 bases left in between. Germline V CDR1 and CDR2: SEHNR, FQNEAQ (reference sequence). This CDR3 spans 15 amino acids. The CDR3 reads CASSLVGASTYEQYF. The CDR3, as DNA: TGTGCCAGCAGCTTAGTTGGGGCCTCGACTTACGAGCAGTACTTC.

This chain links TRBV5-4 with TRBJ2-5; 8 bases agree with TRBD2. From germline, CDR1 is SGHNT and CDR2 YYREEE (reference sequence). The CDR3 length is 15 residues. J was trimmed by 2 bases and V by 5 bases; bases with no gene match: 8. The CDR3 loop is CASRPNSGTQETQYF. As DNA, the CDR3 is TGTGCCAGCAGACCCAATAGCGGGACACAAGAGACCCAGTACTTC.

The chain uses TRBV19 and TRBJ2-7; perhaps D is TRBD1 or TRBD2 (5 bases each). CDR1 is LNHDA, CDR2 SQIVND, per germline (reference sequence). Trimming shortened V by 8 bases and J by 0 bases, and 11 bases separated the two germline ends. The length of the CDR3 is 13 residues. The CDR3 here is CASAWDVSYEQYF. The CDR3 nucleotides read TGTGCCAGTGCCTGGGACGTCTCCTACGAGCAGTACTTC.

This clone was counted once. The chain links TRBV10-3 to TRBJ2-7; TRBD2 aligns across 9 bases. The V gene's germline CDR1 is ENHRY and CDR2 SYGVKD. Losses at the gene ends were 1 base for V and 4 bases for J; bases not matched to a gene: 5. The CDR3 is 15 amino acids. The CDR3 region has the DNA TGTGCCATCAGTGAGTTTAGCGGGAGAGAATACGAGCAGTACTTC. The encoded protein is CAISEFSGREYEQYF.

This rearrangement joins TRBV7-2 to TRBJ2-7; 7 bases map to TRBD1. V shed 4 bases and J 2 bases; nucleotides not matched to a gene: 8. The CDR3 has 15 amino acids. Per germline, CDR1 SGHTA and CDR2 FQGNSA. The CDR3 region is CASSSRRDSPYEQYF. In nucleotides, the CDR3 is TGTGCCAGCAGCTCACGACGGGACAGCCCCTACGAGCAGTACTTC. The whole variable domain, filled in from reference TRBV7-2 and TRBJ2-7, reads GAGVSQSPSNKVTEKGKDVELRCDPISGHTALYWYRQSLGQGLEFLIYFQGNSAPDKSGLPSDRFSAERTGGSVSTLTIQRTQQEDSAVYLCASSSRRDSPYEQYFGPGTRLTVT.

The chain couples TRBV6-5 to TRBJ1-2; 10 positions match TRBD1. Germline CDR1 is MNHEY and CDR2 is SVGAGI. J gave up 6 bases and V 6 bases, and 10 bases lay outside the gene matches. The CDR3 length is 15 residues. CDR3 bases: TGTGCCAGCAGGATACGGACAGGGGGATATGATGGCTACACCTTC. It is translated as CASRIRTGGYDGYTF.

The gene calls are TRBV6-1 and TRBJ2-2; the D gene is possibly TRBD1 (5 bases). The CDR3 sequence is 15 residues long. Germline assignment: CDR1 MNHNS and CDR2 SASEGT. Trimming pared 2 bases from V and 4 bases from J, leaving 11 bases between. CDR3 residues: CASSEPGISTGELFF. The CDR3 coding sequence is TGTGCCAGCAGTGAACCAGGGATTAGCACCGGGGAGCTGTTTTTT.

The chain employs TRBV20-1 and TRBJ2-3; D uncertain. The V end lost 1 base, the J end lost 8 bases, and 7 bases lay between the germline ends. This CDR3 has 11 residues. Germline loops: CDR1 DFQATT, CDR2 SNEGSKA (reference sequence). The CDR3 DNA reads TGCAGTGCTAGAGTTGACCCTACGCAGTATTTT. It yields the protein CSARVDPTQYF.

This sequence joins TRBV10-3 and TRBJ1-1, with D perhaps matching TRBD1 (5 bases). The CDR3 runs to 13 residues. Germline V CDR1 and CDR2: ENHRY, SYGVKD. The V end was cut by 3 bases, the J end by 6 bases, with 11 bases between. CDR3 residues: CAISDRQGAEAFF. For the CDR3, the DNA is TGTGCCATCAGTGATCGGCAGGGAGCTGAAGCTTTCTTT.

The chain links TRBV6-5 to TRBJ2-2; D is ambiguous. Germline V gene data show CDR1 as MNHEY and CDR2 as SVGAGI. V was pared by 4 bases and J by 2 bases, with 5 bases between. This CDR3 spans 13 amino acids. CDR3 sequence: CASSLVNTGELFF. CDR3 nucleotides: TGTGCCAGCAGTTTGGTTAACACCGGGGAGCTGTTTTTT.